This T cell receptor beta chain was identified in a study of blood T cell repertoires in COVID-19. About the study: Sources were T cells, B-cell-depleted T cells, or PBMCs; the material itself was cDNA or gDNA.

With 2 bases removed from V and 6 bases from J, the gap between germline ends came to 14 bases. The germline CDR1 and CDR2 sequences are SGDLS and YYNGEE. The CDR3 extends over 14 amino acids. Profiled with immunoSEQ multiplex PCR; TCRdb holds only in-frame clones, not every one. The repertoire holds some 340,000 clones, with 85% to 95% as singletons. This receptor was identified in a woman in her 30s who had been exposed to COVID-19. The sequencing input was PBMCs or T cells enriched from blood (not recorded which). The chain links TRBV9 to TRBJ1-2; possible D gene TRBD1, 6 bases. The CDR3 sequence is CASSVSTGNHGYTF. CDR3 coding DNA: TGTGCCAGCAGCGTGTCCACAGGGAACCATGGCTACACCTTC.